This TCR beta chain was captured by sequencing in a study of T cell changes during pregnancy in multiple sclerosis. The CDR3 is 16 amino acids. The germline CDR1 and CDR2 sequences are SGHAT and FQNNGV. V gave up 3 bases and J gave up 6 bases; unmatched junction bases: 7. This clone has only one observation. Data came from immunoSEQ multiplex PCR; TCRdb stores just in-frame clones and leaves some out. The data show roughly 30,000 clones, about nine tenths seen once. This TCR was sampled from a female donor with multiple sclerosis, enrolled in a pregnancy study. The rearrangement uses TRBV11-2 and TRBJ2-3; TRBD2 matches 12 bases. This specimen consisted of CD8+ T cells from peripheral blood mononuclear cells, obtained after pregnancy. This CDR3 reads CASSLRWTSGMDTQYF. In DNA, the CDR3 is TGTGCCAGCAGCTTGAGATGGACTAGCGGGATGGATACGCAGTATTTT.